The source of this T cell receptor (beta chain) is a study of chemoradiotherapy in HPV16-positive cancers (dated by TCRdb to about 2022). Study-wide context: Candidate HPV-specific T-cell clones and common TCR motifs were defined by functional T-cell assays performed on cells from two HPV16-positive patients. The study asked whether T-cell immunity against the HPV oncoproteins E6 and E7 changes during chemoradiotherapy and whether it affects survival. TCR repertoires from some 90 patients with HPV-related cancers were then used to track the candidate HPV-specific TCRs and motifs.

A word on this clone: Its antigen has not been determined. No quality values exist for individual bases; no much larger clone is one base distant.

Receptor amplification or capture employed the immunoSEQ multiplex PCR assay. TCRdb took this table from immuneACCESS and kept in-frame rearrangements with V and J called. Such tables lack part of the clones; where checked against another copy, unresolved V genes explain under half of the gap, and the rest is unexplained. This sample is represented by over a thousand clones; around 88% of them were singletons. Of the sample, roughly a tenth falls within the top ten clones. What the research found in general, with its limitations: The survival association was reported for HPV16-positive patients, and the functional definition of HPV-specific T cells was derived from only a couple of HPV16-positive patients. In HPV16-positive patients, expansion of HPV-responsive T cells during chemoradiotherapy was found to be associated with improved recurrence-free survival. Expansion of candidate HPV-specific clones and E7-related TCR motifs was observed in the tumor microenvironment during treatment, whereas no such expansion was observed for non-HPV-specific T cells.

Repertoires were sampled repeatedly over the course of chemoradiotherapy, so clonal expansion could be followed in the tumor microenvironment. Trimming costs V 7 bases and J 5 bases, and their ends lie 18 bases apart. CDR1 and CDR2 (MNHNS, SASEGT) derive from the germline V gene. Including the terminal cysteine and phenylalanine, the CDR3 comprises 14 residues. Of all the DNA, just the CDR3 is kept, 42 bases in frame from base 1. The material was tumor tissue, obtained from a patient who underwent chemoradiotherapy. This receptor was identified in a human donor with HPV-associated anogenital cancer. The chain uses TRBV6-1 and TRBJ2-7, with a tentative D gene TRBD1 over 6 matching bases. The DNA sequence reads TGTGCCAGCAAATCGTACAGGGCGTCCCACGAGCAGTACTTC. This encodes CASKSYRASHEQYF.